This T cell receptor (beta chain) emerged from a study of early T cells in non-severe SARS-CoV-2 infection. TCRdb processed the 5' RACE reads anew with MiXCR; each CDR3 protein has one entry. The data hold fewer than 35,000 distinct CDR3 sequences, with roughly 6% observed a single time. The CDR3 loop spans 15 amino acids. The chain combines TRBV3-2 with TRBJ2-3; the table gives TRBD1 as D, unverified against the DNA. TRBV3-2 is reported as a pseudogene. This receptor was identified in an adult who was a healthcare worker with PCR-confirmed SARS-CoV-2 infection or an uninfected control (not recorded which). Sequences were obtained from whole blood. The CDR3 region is CASSQDPRAADTQYF. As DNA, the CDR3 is TGTGCCAGCAGCCAAGATCCCCGGGCTGCAGATACGCAGTATTTT.